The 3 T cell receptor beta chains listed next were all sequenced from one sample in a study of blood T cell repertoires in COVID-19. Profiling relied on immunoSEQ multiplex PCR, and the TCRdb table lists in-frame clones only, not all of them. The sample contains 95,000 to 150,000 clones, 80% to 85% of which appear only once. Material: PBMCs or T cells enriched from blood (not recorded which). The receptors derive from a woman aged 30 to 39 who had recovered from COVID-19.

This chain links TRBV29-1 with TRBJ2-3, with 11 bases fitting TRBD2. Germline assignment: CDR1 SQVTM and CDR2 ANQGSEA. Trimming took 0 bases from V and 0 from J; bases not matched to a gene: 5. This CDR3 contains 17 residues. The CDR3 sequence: CSVEELAGVYSTDTQYF. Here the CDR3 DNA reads TGCAGCGTTGAAGAACTAGCGGGAGTTTATAGCACAGATACGCAGTATTTT.

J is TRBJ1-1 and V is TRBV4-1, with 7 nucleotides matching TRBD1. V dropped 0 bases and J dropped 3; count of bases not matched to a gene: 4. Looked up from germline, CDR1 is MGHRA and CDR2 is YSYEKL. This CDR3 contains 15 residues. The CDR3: CASSQDPTGDTEAFF. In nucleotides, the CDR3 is TGCGCCAGCAGCCAAGACCCCACAGGGGACACTGAAGCTTTCTTT.

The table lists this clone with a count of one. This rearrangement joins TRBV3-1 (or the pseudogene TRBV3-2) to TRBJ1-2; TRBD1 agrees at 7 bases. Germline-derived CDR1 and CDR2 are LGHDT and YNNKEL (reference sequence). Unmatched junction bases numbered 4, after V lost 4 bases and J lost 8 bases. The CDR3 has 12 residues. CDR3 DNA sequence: TGTGCCAGCAGCCCGACAGGGTACGGCTACACCTTC. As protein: CASSPTGYGYTF.